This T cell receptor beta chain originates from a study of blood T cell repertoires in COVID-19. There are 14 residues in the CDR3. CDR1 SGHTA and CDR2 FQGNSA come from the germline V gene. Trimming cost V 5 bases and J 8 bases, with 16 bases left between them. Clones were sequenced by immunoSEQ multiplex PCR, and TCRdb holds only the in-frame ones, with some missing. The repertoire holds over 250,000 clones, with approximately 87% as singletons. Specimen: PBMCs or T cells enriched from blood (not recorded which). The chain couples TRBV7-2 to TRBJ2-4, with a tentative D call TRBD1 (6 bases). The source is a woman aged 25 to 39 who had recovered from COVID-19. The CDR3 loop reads CASSTITGQDIQYF. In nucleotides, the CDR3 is TGTGCCAGCAGCACCATCACAGGGCAGGACATTCAGTACTTC.